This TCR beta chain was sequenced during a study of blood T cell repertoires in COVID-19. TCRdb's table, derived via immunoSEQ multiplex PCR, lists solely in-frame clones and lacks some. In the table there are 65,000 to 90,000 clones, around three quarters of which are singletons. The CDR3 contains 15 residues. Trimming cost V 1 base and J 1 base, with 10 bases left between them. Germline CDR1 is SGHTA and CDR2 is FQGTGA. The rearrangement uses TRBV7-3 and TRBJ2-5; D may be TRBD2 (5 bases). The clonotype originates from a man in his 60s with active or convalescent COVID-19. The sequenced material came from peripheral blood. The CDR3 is CASSLRGHPQETQYF. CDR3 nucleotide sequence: TGTGCCAGCAGCTTAAGAGGGCATCCCCAAGAGACCCAGTACTTC.